This T cell receptor beta chain was identified in a study of cytomegalovirus exposure and HLA in healthy donors. Trimming took off 7 bases at V and 1 base at J, with 13 bases between the two ends. CDR1 is SGHAT and CDR2 is FQNNGV in the germline V gene. CDR3 length: 14 amino acids. Study-wide results and limits: A list of approximately 160 TCR beta chains associated with cytomegalovirus was given. A later analysis found most CMV-associated TCR beta chains apparently HLA-restricted. Clonal expansion, a later analysis showed, was greater in HLA-associated TCR beta chains than in equally common others.

A multiplex PCR was run with 60 Vbeta primers and 13 Jbeta primers. The table came from immunoSEQ multiplex PCR; TCRdb's copy has only in-frame clones and leaves some out. The sample lists about 180,000 clones, about 72% occurring once. As concerns this clone: Antigen unknown.

J is TRBJ1-1 and V is TRBV11-2; D ambiguous. The sequencing sample was made of PBMCs. This TCR came from a human donor in good health. The CDR3 bases are TGTGCCAGCAATCAACTTCGGGGGAACACTGAAGCTTTCTTT. Translated, it gives CASNQLRGNTEAFF.